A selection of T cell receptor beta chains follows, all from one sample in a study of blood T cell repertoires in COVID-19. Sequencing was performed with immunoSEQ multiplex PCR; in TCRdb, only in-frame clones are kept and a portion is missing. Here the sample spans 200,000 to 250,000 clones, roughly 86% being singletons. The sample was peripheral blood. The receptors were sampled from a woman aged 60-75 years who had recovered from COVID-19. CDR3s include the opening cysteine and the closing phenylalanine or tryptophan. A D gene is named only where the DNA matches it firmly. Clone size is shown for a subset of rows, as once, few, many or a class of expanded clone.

CASTGQGIFSEQFF,TGTGCCAGCACAGGACAGGGGATATTTAGTGAGCAGTTCTTC,NA,TRBJ2-1,TRBV27,TRBD1,14
CASSSKPRTDLYEQYF,TGTGCCAGTAGCTCGAAACCCCGGACAGACCTATACGAGCAGTACTTC,few,TRBJ2-7,TRBV19,NA,16
CASSIIGDNQPQHF,TGTGCCAGCAGCATAATAGGGGACAATCAGCCCCAGCATTTT,NA,TRBJ1-5,TRBV7-9,NA,14
CASNHDRSPSGNTIYF,TGTGCCAGTAACCACGACAGGAGCCCTTCTGGAAACACCATATATTTT,NA,TRBJ1-3,TRBV19,NA,16
CASGLSDRPTQYF,TGTGCTAGTGGTTTGTCTGACAGACCGACCCAGTACTTC,NA,TRBJ2-5,TRBV12-5,NA,13
CASTEDNEQFF,TGTGCCAGCACCGAGGACAATGAGCAGTTCTTC,NA,TRBJ2-1,TRBV28,NA,11
CASSFPTGNAEEQYF,TGCGCCAGCAGCTTTCCGACAGGGAACGCCGAGGAGCAGTACTTC,NA,TRBJ2-7,TRBV5-1,TRBD1,15
CASSLQGLANYGYTF,TGTGCCAGCAGCTTACAGGGCTTAGCTAACTATGGCTACACCTTC,NA,TRBJ1-2,TRBV7-2,NA,15
CASSLLRGTDTQYF,TGTGCCAGCAGCCTCCTCCGGGGGACAGATACGCAGTATTTT,NA,TRBJ2-3,TRBV7-2,NA,14
CASKGPPIQPQHF,TGTGCCAGTAAGGGGCCCCCCATTCAGCCCCAGCATTTT,NA,TRBJ1-5,TRBV19,NA,13
CASRLSWTAPVEGNEKLFF,TGTGCCAGCAGGCTATCCTGGACCGCCCCGGTCGAGGGTAATGAAAAACTGTTTTTT,few,TRBJ1-4,TRBV7-9,NA,19
CASSLGLGPAKNIQYF,TGTGCCAGTAGTCTGGGACTAGGGCCAGCCAAAAACATTCAGTACTTC,NA,TRBJ2-4,TRBV19,TRBD2,16
CASSYSWGSGGGDTQYF,TGTGCCAGCAGTTACTCCTGGGGGAGCGGGGGAGGAGATACGCAGTATTTT,few,TRBJ2-3,TRBV6-2/TRBV6-3,TRBD2,17
CASSSTSGVSEQYF,TGTGCCAGCAGCAGCACTAGCGGGGTCTCCGAGCAGTACTTC,NA,TRBJ2-7,TRBV7-6,TRBD2,14
CASSLVGQGQETQYF,TGCGCCAGCAGCTTGGTCGGACAGGGTCAAGAGACCCAGTACTTC,NA,TRBJ2-5,TRBV5-1,TRBD1,15
CASSSLMNTEAFF,TGTGCCAGCAGCTCACTGATGAACACTGAAGCTTTCTTT,NA,TRBJ1-1,TRBV7-2,NA,13
CASSPVVAANYGYTF,TGCGCCAGCAGCCCAGTGGTGGCTGCTAACTATGGCTACACCTTC,NA,TRBJ1-2,TRBV4-3,NA,15
CSVVQGGDGYTF,TGCAGCGTGGTACAGGGGGGAGATGGCTACACCTTC,few,TRBJ1-2,TRBV29-1,TRBD1,12
CASSADRALRDTQYF,TGTGCCAGCAGCGCGGACAGGGCTCTCCGGGATACGCAGTATTTT,once,TRBJ2-3,TRBV11-2,TRBD1,15
CASSRQTGITEAFF,TGTGCCAGCTCCCGACAGACAGGGATCACTGAAGCTTTCTTT,NA,TRBJ1-1,TRBV18,TRBD1,14
CSVLRNRANTGELFF,TGCAGCGTTCTGCGCAACAGGGCGAACACCGGGGAGCTGTTTTTT,NA,TRBJ2-2,TRBV29-1,NA,15
CASRRRQGNTGELFF,TGTGCCAGCAGGCGCCGACAGGGGAACACCGGGGAGCTGTTTTTT,once,TRBJ2-2,TRBV7-8,TRBD1,15
CASSRDRGNYGYTF,TGCGCCAGCAGCCGGGACAGGGGGAACTATGGCTACACCTTC,NA,TRBJ1-2,TRBV4-1,TRBD1,14
CASSLWPNNEQFF,TGTGCCAGCAGTCTGTGGCCAAACAATGAGCAGTTCTTC,NA,TRBJ2-1,TRBV25-1,NA,13